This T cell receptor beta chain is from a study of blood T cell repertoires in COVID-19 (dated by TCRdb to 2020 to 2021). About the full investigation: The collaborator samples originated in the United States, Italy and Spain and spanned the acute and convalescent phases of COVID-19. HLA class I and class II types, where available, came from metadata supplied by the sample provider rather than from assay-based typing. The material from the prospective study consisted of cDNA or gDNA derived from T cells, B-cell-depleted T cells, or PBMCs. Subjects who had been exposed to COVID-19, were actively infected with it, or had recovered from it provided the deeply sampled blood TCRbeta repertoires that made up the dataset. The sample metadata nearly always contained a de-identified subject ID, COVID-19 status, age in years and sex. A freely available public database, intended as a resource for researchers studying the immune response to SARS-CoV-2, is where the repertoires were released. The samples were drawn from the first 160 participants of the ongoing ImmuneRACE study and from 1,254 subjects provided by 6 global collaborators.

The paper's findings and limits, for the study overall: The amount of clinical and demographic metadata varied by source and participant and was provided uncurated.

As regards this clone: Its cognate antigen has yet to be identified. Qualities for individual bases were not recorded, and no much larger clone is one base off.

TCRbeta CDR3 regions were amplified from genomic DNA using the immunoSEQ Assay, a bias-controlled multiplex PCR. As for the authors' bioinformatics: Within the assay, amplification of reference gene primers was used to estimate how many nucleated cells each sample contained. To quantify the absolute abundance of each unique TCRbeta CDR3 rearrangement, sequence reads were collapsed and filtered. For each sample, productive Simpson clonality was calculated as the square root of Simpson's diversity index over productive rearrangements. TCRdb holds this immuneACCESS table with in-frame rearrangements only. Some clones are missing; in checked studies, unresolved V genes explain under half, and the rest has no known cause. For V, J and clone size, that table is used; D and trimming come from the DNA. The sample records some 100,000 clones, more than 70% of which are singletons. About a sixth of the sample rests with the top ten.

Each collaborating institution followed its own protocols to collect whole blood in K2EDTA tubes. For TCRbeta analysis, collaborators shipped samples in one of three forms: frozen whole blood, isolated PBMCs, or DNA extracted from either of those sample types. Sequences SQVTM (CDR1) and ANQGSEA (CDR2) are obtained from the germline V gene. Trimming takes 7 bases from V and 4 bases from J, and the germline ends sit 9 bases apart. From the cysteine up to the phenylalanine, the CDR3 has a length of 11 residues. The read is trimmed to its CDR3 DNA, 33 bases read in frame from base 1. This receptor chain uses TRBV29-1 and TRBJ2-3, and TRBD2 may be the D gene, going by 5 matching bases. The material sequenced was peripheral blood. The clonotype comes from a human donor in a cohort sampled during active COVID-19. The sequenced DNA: TGCAGCGCCGCGGAGGCAGATACGCAGTATTTT. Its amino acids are CSAAEADTQYF.